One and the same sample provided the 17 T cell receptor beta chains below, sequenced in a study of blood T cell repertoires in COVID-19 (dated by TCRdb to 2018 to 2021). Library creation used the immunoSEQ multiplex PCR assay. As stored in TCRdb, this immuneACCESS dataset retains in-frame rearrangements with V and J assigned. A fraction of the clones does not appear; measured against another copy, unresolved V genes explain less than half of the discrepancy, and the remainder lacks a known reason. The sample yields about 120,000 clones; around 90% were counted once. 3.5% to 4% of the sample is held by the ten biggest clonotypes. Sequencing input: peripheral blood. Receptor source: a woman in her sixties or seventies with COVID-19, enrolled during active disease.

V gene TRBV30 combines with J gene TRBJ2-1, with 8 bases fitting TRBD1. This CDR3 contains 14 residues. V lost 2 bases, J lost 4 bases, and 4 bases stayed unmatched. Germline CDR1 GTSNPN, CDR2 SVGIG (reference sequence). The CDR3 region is CAWSPDRAYNEQFF. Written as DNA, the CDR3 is TGTGCCTGGAGTCCGGACAGGGCTTACAATGAGCAGTTCTTC.

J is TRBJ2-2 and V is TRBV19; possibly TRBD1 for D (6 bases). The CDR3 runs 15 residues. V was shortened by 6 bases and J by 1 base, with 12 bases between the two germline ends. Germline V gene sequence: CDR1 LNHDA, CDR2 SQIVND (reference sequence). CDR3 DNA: TGTGCCAGTAGGCCGGGACACTTGAACACCGGGGAGCTGTTTTTT. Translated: CASRPGHLNTGELFF.

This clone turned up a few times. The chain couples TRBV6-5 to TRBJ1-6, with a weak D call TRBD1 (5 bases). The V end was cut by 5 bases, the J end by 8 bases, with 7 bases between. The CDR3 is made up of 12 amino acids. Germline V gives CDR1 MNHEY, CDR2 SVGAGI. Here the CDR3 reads CASSKGYSPLHF. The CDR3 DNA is TGTGCCAGCAGTAAGGGGTATTCACCCCTCCACTTT.

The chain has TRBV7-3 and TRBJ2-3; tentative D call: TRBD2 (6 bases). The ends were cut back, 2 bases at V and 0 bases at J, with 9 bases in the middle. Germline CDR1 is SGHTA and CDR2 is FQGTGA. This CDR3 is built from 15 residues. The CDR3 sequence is CASSLDSGSTDTQYF. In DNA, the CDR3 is TGTGCCAGCAGCTTAGATAGCGGCAGCACAGATACGCAGTATTTT. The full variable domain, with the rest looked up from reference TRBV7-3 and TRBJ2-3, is GAGVSQTPSNKVTEKGKYVELRCDPISGHTALYWYRQSLGQGPEFLIYFQGTGAADDSGLPNDRFFAVRPEGSVSTLKIQRTERGDSAVYLCASSLDSGSTDTQYFGPGTRLTVL.

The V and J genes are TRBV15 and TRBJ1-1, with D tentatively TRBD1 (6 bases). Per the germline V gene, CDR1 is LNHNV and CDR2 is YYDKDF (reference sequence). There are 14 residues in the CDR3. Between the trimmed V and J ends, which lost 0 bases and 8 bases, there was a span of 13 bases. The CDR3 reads CATSRDRETGEAFF. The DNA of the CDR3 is TGTGCCACCAGCAGAGACCGTGAGACAGGCGAAGCTTTCTTT.

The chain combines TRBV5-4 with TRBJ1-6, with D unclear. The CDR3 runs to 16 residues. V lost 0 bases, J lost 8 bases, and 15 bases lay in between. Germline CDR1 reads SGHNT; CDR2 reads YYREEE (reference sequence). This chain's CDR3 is CASSLGGPGRDSPLHF. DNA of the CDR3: TGTGCCAGCAGCTTGGGAGGCCCGGGGAGGGATTCACCCCTCCACTTT.

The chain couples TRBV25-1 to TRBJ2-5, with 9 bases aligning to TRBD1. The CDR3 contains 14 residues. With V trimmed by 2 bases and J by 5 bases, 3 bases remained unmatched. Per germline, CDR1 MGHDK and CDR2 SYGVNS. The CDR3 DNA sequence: TGTGCCAGCAGTGAAGGACAGGGGTGGGAGACCCAGTACTTC. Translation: CASSEGQGWETQYF.

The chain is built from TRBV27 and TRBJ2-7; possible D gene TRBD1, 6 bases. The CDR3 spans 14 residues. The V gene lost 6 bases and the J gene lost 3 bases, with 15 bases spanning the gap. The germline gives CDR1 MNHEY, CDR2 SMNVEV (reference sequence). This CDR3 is CASRPGAPHYEQYF. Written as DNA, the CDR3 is TGTGCCAGCAGGCCAGGGGCCCCCCACTACGAGCAGTACTTC.

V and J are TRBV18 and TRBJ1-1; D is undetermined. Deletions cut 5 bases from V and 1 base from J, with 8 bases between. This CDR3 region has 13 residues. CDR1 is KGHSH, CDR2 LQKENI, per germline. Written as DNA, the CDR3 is TGTGCCAGCTCATTCGACAAGAACACTGAAGCTTTCTTT. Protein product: CASSFDKNTEAFF. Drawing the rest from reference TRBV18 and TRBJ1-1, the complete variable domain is NAGVMQNPRHLVRRRGQEARLRCSPMKGHSHVYWYRQLPEEGLKFMVYLQKENIIDESGMPKERFSAEFPKEGPSILRIQQVVRGDSAAYFCASSFDKNTEAFFGQGTRLTVV.

The CDR3, as DNA: TGTGCCAGCAGTCCTCAGGGAACCGGGGAGCTGTTTTTT. Protein: CASSPQGTGELFF. The chain is built from TRBV6-5 and TRBJ2-2, with a weak D call TRBD1 (5 bases). The CDR3 totals 13 residues. The germline gives CDR1 MNHEY, CDR2 SVGAGI. V was trimmed by 5 bases and J by 5 bases, leaving 9 bases between them.

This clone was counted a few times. This CDR3 is CASSLDGSGALNTEAFF. As DNA, the CDR3 is TGCGCCAGCAGCTTGGATGGGTCAGGGGCCTTGAACACTGAAGCTTTCTTT. The V gene is TRBV5-1, the J gene TRBJ1-1; a possible D gene is TRBD1 (6 bases). Germline V lookup: CDR1 SGHRS, CDR2 YFSETQ. The CDR3 covers 17 residues. Between the trimmed V and J ends, which lost 0 bases and 0 bases, there was a span of 15 bases.

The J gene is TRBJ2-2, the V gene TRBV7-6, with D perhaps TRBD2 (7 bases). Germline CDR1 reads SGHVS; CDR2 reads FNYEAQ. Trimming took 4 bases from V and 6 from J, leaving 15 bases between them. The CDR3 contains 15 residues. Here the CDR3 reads CASSSRGASSGELFF. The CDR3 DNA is TGTGCCAGCAGCTCCCGGGGGGCGTCTTCCGGGGAGCTGTTTTTT.

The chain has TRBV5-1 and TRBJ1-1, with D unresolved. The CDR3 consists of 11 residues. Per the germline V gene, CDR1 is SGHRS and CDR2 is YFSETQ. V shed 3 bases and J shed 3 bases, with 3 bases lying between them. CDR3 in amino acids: CASSSDTEAFF. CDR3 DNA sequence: TGCGCCAGCAGCTCAGACACTGAAGCTTTCTTT. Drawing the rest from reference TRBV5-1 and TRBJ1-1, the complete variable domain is KAGVTQTPRYLIKTRGQQVTLSCSPISGHRSVSWYQQTPGQGLQFLFEYFSETQRNKGNFPGRFSGRQFSNSRSEMNVSTLELGDSALYLCASSSDTEAFFGQGTRLTVV.

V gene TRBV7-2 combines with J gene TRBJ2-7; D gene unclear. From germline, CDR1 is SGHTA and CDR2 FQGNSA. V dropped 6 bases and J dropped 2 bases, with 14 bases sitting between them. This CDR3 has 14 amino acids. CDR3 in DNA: TGTGCCAGCAGAAACACAGTCAAGCCCTACGAGCAGTACTTC. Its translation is CASRNTVKPYEQYF. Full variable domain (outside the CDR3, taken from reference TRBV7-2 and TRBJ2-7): GAGVSQSPSNKVTEKGKDVELRCDPISGHTALYWYRQSLGQGLEFLIYFQGNSAPDKSGLPSDRFSAERTGGSVSTLTIQRTQQEDSAVYLCASRNTVKPYEQYFGPGTRLTVT.

CDR3: CASGPGQGEETQYF. The CDR3 DNA reads as TGTGCCAGCGGCCCGGGACAGGGGGAAGAGACCCAGTACTTC. The chain links TRBV9 to TRBJ2-5, with TRBD1 identical over 11 bases. The CDR3 is made up of 14 amino acids. CDR1 and CDR2 (germline): SGDLS, YYNGEE. The ends lost 7 bases at V and 3 bases at J; junction bases unmatched: 5.

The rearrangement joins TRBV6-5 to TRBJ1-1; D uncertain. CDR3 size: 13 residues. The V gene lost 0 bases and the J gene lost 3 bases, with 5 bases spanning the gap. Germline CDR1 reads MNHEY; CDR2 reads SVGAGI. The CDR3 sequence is CASSYSRDTEAFF. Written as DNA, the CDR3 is TGTGCCAGCAGTTACTCGAGGGACACTGAAGCTTTCTTT.

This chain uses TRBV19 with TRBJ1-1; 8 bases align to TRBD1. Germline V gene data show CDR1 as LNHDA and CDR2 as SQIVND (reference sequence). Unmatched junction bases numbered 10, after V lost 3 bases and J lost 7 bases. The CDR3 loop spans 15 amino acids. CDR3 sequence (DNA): TGTGCCAGTAGTATGAACAGGGGGACGCGCGGTGAAGCTTTCTTT. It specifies CASSMNRGTRGEAFF.